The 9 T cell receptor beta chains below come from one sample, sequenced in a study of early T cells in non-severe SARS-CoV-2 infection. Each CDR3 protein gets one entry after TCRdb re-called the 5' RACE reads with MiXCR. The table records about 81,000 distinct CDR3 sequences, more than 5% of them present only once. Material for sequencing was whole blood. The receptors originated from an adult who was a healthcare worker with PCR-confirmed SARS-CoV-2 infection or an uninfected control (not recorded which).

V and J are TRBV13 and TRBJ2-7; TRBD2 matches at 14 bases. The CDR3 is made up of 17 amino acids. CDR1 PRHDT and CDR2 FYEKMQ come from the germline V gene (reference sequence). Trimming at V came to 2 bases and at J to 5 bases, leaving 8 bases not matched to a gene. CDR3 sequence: CASSLTLGLAGGNEQYF. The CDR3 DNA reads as TGTGCCAGCAGCTTAACTCTCGGACTAGCGGGAGGTAACGAGCAGTACTTC.

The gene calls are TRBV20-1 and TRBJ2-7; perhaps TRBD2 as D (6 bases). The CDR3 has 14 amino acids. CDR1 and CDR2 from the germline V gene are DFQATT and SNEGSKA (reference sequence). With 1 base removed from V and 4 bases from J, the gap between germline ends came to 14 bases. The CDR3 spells CSARVGGGTYEQYF. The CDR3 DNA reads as TGCAGTGCTAGAGTGGGGGGAGGTACTTACGAGCAGTACTTC.

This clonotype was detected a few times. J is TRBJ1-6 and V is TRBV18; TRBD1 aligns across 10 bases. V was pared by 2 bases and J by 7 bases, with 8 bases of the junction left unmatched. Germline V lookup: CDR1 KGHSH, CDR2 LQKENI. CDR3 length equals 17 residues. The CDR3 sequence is CASSPKGQGPYNSPLHF. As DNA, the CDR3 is TGTGCCAGCTCACCAAAGGGACAGGGGCCGTACAATTCACCCCTCCACTTT.

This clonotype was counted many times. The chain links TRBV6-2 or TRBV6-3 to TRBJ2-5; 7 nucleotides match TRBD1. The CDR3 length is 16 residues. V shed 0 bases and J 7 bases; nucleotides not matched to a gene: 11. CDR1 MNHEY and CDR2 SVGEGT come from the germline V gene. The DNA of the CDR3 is TGTGCCAGCAGTTACTCACAGGGGCCCTCATTCGGGACCCAGTACTTC. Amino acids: CASSYSQGPSFGTQYF.

DNA for the CDR3: TGTGCCAGCAGCTTGATCCGGGGAACCGGGGAGCTGTTTTTT. Protein sequence: CASSLIRGTGELFF. J is TRBJ2-2 and V is TRBV11-2; D perhaps matches TRBD2 (5 bases). The CDR3 is made up of 14 amino acids. Germline V gene data show CDR1 as SGHAT and CDR2 as FQNNGV. Trimming removed 3 bases from V and 5 bases from J, with 10 bases in between.

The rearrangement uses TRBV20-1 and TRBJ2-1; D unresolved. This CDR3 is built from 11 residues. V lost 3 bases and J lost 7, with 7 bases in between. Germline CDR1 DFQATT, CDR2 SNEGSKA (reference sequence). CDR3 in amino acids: CSASKSNEQFF. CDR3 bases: TGCAGTGCTAGCAAAAGTAATGAGCAGTTCTTC.

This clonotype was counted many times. CDR3 in amino acids: CASSRGTGETDTQYF. In DNA, the CDR3 is TGTGCCAGCAGCCGTGGGACAGGGGAGACAGATACGCAGTATTTT. The chain carries TRBV2 and TRBJ2-3; TRBD1 matches 10 bases. J lost 3 bases, V lost 6 bases, and 6 bases had no gene match. The CDR3 totals 15 residues. The germline V gene encodes CDR1 SNHLY and CDR2 FYNNEI.

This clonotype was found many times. The chain's CDR3 is CASSLEGVVSGELFF. CDR3 coding DNA: TGTGCCAGCAGTTTGGAGGGAGTGGTCTCCGGGGAGCTGTTTTTT. V gene TRBV27 combines with J gene TRBJ2-2; maybe TRBD2 (6 bases). The CDR3 has 15 amino acids. Trimming took 3 bases from V and 6 from J, leaving 14 bases between them. Germline CDR1 reads MNHEY; CDR2 reads SMNVEV (reference sequence).

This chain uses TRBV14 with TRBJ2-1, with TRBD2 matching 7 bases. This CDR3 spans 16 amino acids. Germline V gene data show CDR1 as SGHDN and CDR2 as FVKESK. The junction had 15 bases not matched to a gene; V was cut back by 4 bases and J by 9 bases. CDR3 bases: TGTGCCAGCAGCCGATTCCGGACTAGGAGTGGGGGTGAGCAGTTCTTC. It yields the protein CASSRFRTRSGGEQFF.